A selection of T cell receptor beta chains follows, all from one sample in a study of shared clonotypes between healthy human individuals. Profiling relied on immunoSEQ multiplex PCR, and the TCRdb table lists in-frame clones only, not all of them. The profile shows fewer than 2.5 million clones, roughly 93% of them singletons. Source material: naive CD4+ T cells from PBMCs. These receptors came from a man aged 18 to 35 in good health. Some clones in this sample may be carry-over from other donors' samples. Both conserved end residues are part of each CDR3. The D gene is left open where the match is weak. Size values are once, few and many counts, or a class for expanded clones, and some rows have none.

>TRBV29-1|NA|TRBJ2-3|NA
CSVRSSRDTQYF
TGCAGCGTTAGGAGTTCAAGGGATACGCAGTATTTT
>TRBV7-3|NA|TRBJ2-5|NA
CASSLGGHPKETQYF
TGTGCCAGCAGCTTAGGGGGACACCCTAAAGAGACCCAGTACTTC
>TRBV28|few|TRBJ1-2|NA
CASSPNRDYNTF
TGTGCCAGCAGTCCTAACAGGGACTACAACACCTTC
>TRBV10-3|NA|TRBJ1-2|NA
CAIVGNYGYTF
TGTGCCATAGTGGGGAACTATGGCTACACCTTC
>TRBV29-1|NA|TRBJ1-3|TRBD1
CSVIQGAHGNTIYF
TGCAGCGTGATACAGGGGGCGCACGGAAACACCATATATTTT
>TRBV2|NA|TRBJ2-5|NA
CASSELVEAETQYF
TGTGCCAGCAGTGAGTTGGTAGAAGCGGAGACCCAGTACTTC
>TRBV27|NA|TRBJ2-3|TRBD2
CASQAGVGADTQYF
TGTGCCAGCCAAGCGGGAGTGGGGGCAGATACGCAGTATTTT
>TRBV28|NA|TRBJ1-3|TRBD1
CASSPRRGLGNTIYF
TGTGCCAGCAGTCCCCGCAGGGGGCTGGGAAACACCATATATTTT
>TRBV28|NA|TRBJ1-4|NA
CASSPTGGRYEKLFF
TGTGCCAGCAGCCCGACCGGGGGGCGTTATGAAAAACTGTTTTTT
>TRBV6-1|NA|TRBJ1-2|NA
CASSLDTNYGYTF
TGTGCCAGCAGTCTTGACACGAACTATGGCTACACCTTC
>TRBV28|NA|TRBJ1-2|NA
CASSPGPRRYGYTF
TGTGCCAGCAGCCCCGGACCTCGAAGGTATGGCTACACCTTC
>TRBV10-2|NA|TRBJ1-1|NA
CASSAITMNTEAFF
TGCGCCAGCAGTGCGATAACCATGAACACTGAAGCTTTCTTT
>TRBV4-2|once|TRBJ2-1|NA
CASSQDPLGRGNEQFF
TGTGCCAGCAGCCAAGATCCCCTCGGTAGGGGCAATGAGCAGTTCTTC
>TRBV30|NA|TRBJ2-3|TRBD2
CAWSQGLAGDTQYF
TGTGCCTGGAGCCAGGGACTAGCGGGGGATACGCAGTATTTT
>TRBV4-2|NA|TRBJ1-2|NA
CASTQNREGYGYTF
TGTGCCAGCACCCAAAACAGGGAGGGCTATGGCTACACCTTC
>TRBV7-9|NA|TRBJ2-3|NA
CASSYRDPIWYF
TGTGCCAGCAGCTACCGGGACCCAATATGGTATTTT
>TRBV6-5|once|TRBJ1-2|NA
CASSRTIQGDYGYTF
TGTGCCAGCAGCCGAACAATACAGGGTGACTATGGCTACACCTTC
>TRBV19|NA|TRBJ2-7|TRBD1
CASSSPGQGVLGEQYF
TGTGCCAGTAGTTCACCGGGACAGGGGGTTCTCGGCGAGCAGTACTTC
>TRBV11-3|NA|TRBJ2-7|NA
CASSLLQYESYEQYF
TGTGCCAGCAGCTTACTACAGTACGAGTCCTACGAGCAGTACTTC
>TRBV5-1|once|TRBJ1-4|NA
CASSLAAGPAEEKLFF
TGCGCCAGCAGCTTGGCCGCGGGACCTGCGGAAGAAAAACTGTTTTTT
>TRBV28|NA|TRBJ2-7|NA
CASSLRTPKGEQYF
TGTGCCAGCAGTCTGCGGACACCGAAAGGCGAGCAGTACTTC
>TRBV2|NA|TRBJ2-7|NA
CASWAEVWSHEQYF
TGTGCCAGTTGGGCTGAAGTGTGGTCGCACGAGCAGTACTTC
>TRBV4-3|NA|TRBJ2-7|NA
CASSPKIISTTSYEQYF
TGCGCCAGCAGCCCCAAGATAATCAGCACCACCTCCTACGAGCAGTACTTC
>TRBV30|NA|TRBJ1-2|NA
CAHSRRINYGYTF
TGTGCTCACAGCCGCCGGATAAACTATGGCTACACCTTC
>TRBV18|NA|TRBJ2-3|TRBD2
CASSPLAGGPPDTQYF
TGTGCCAGCTCACCTCTCGCGGGAGGGCCCCCAGATACGCAGTATTTT
>TRBV6-6|NA|TRBJ1-2|NA
CASSYSGGVNYGYTF
TGTGCCAGCAGTTACTCGGGAGGGGTTAACTATGGCTACACCTTC
>TRBV7-2|NA|TRBJ2-3|TRBD2
CASSQLAGPSTDTQYF
TGTGCCAGCAGCCAACTAGCGGGTCCTAGCACAGATACGCAGTATTTT
>TRBV4-3|NA|TRBJ1-6|NA
CASSQLEGDSPLHF
TGCGCCAGCAGCCAATTAGAAGGCGATTCACCCCTCCACTTT
>TRBV5-4|NA|TRBJ2-1|TRBD2
CASSTTSGSYNEQFF
TGTGCCAGCAGCACCACTAGCGGCTCCTACAATGAGCAGTTCTTC
>TRBV5-1|NA|TRBJ2-2|NA
CASSVGTGGPGELFF
TGCGCCAGCAGCGTCGGGACCGGGGGGCCCGGGGAGCTGTTTTTT
>TRBV7-9|NA|TRBJ1-1|NA
CASSPWGKDTEAFF
TGTGCCAGCAGCCCTTGGGGGAAGGACACTGAAGCTTTCTTT
>TRBV18|once|TRBJ2-1|TRBD2
CASSPMSGLAMNEQFF
TGTGCCAGCTCACCCATGTCCGGACTAGCGATGAATGAGCAGTTCTTC
>TRBV5-4|NA|TRBJ2-5|NA
CASSLGAGGETQYF
TGTGCCAGCAGCTTGGGGGCAGGGGGGGAGACCCAGTACTTC
>TRBV28|NA|TRBJ2-7|TRBD2
CASSLLGASGSYEQYF
TGTGCCAGCAGTTTACTCGGGGCTAGCGGGAGCTACGAGCAGTACTTC
>TRBV14|NA|TRBJ2-3|TRBD2
CASSQVRGVGEADTQYF
TGTGCCAGCAGCCAAGTCCGGGGGGTAGGGGAAGCGGATACGCAGTATTTT